This TCR beta chain derives from a study of control samples from healthy donors and cancer patients. The CDR3 runs to 14 residues. The V and J ends lost 0 bases and 8 bases, in that order; junction bases with no gene match: 4. CDR1 and CDR2 (germline): MGHDK, SYGVNS. The table came from immunoSEQ multiplex PCR; TCRdb's copy has only in-frame clones and leaves some out. The data contain roughly 120,000 clones, approximately 90% of them singletons. The TCR was taken from a woman aged 18-35 years in good health. This rearrangement joins TRBV25-1 to TRBJ1-1; 9 nucleotides line up with TRBD1. Sequenced input: blood. As DNA, the CDR3 is TGTGCCAGCAGTGAATATTCGGGGACAGGGGAAGCTTTCTTT. It codes for CASSEYSGTGEAFF.